The entry below describes one T cell receptor (beta chain). Original processing methods: Amplifying reference gene primers gave estimates of nucleated cell counts. The data were produced by immunoSEQ multiplex PCR, yet TCRdb's version contains in-frame clones alone and is incomplete. D and trimming come from the DNA, and the V and J calls and clone size come from that table. The table has some 130,000 clones, roughly 80% seen once. This record comes from a study of blood T cell repertoires in COVID-19. Study as a whole: Specimens from acute and convalescent COVID-19 originated in the United States, Italy and Spain. Nucleic acid was either cDNA or gDNA, and it came from T cells, B-cell-depleted T cells, or PBMCs.

Trimming removed 9 bases from V and 3 bases from J; junction bases left unmatched: 15. Per the germline V gene, CDR1 is SGHRS and CDR2 is YFSETQ. CDR3 size: 16 residues. The chain joins TRBV5-1 to TRBJ1-5; the match to TRBD1 covers 7 bases. Sequences were obtained from peripheral blood. The clonotype originates from a man between 65 and 85 years old with acute or convalescent COVID-19. The CDR3 spells CAIRFKDRRDNQPQHF. CDR3 bases: TGCGCCATCCGCTTTAAGGACAGGAGGGACAATCAGCCCCAGCATTTT. The full variable domain, rest sourced from reference TRBV5-1 and TRBJ1-5, is KAGVTQTPRYLIKTRGQQVTLSCSPISGHRSVSWYQQTPGQGLQFLFEYFSETQRNKGNFPGRFSGRQFSNSRSEMNVSTLELGDSALYLCAIRFKDRRDNQPQHFGDGTRLSIL.